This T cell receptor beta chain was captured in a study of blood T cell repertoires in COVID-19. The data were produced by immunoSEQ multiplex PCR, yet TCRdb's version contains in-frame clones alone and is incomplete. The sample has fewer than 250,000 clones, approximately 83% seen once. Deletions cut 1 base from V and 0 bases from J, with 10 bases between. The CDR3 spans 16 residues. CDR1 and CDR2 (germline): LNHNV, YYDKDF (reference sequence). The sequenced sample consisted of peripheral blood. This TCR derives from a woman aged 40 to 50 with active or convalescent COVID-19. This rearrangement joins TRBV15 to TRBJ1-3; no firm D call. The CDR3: CATSRVYASSGNTIYF. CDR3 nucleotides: TGTGCCACCAGCAGAGTTTACGCTAGCTCTGGAAACACCATATATTTT.